A selection of T cell receptor beta chains follows, all from one sample in a study of CD8 T cells in ankylosing spondylitis. One entry per CDR3 protein results from TCRdb running MiXCR on the 5' RACE reads. Here the sample spans approximately 100,000 distinct CDR3 sequences, about 8% being singletons. Sample: blood, either unsorted or a sorted T cell fraction (not recorded which). These receptors all come from a male donor with ankylosing spondylitis or in good health (not recorded which). The CDR3 runs from the conserved cysteine through the conserved F or W. Fields, in order: D gene, clone size, V gene, J gene, CDR3 DNA, CDR3 protein. The D gene is left open where the match is weak. The size field is filled for only some rows; it gives once, few, many or a size class.

-	many	TRBV5-1	TRBJ2-7	TGCGCCAGCAGCCTTACGGGAAACGTCGACGAGCAGTACTTC	CASSLTGNVDEQYF
-	many	TRBV10-3	TRBJ2-7	TGTGCCATCAGTGAGACAGCCGAGCAGTACTTC	CAISETAEQYF
-	many	TRBV2	TRBJ1-2	TGTGCCAGCAGTGGTTCCGGGACACACTATGGCTACACCTTC	CASSGSGTHYGYTF
-	many	TRBV5-1	TRBJ1-2	TGCGCCAGCAGCTTGTTTTCAGCTCAACATGGGGATGGCTACACCTTC	CASSLFSAQHGDGYTF
-	-	TRBV18	TRBJ2-5	TGTGCCAGCTCACCGGCAGGGCGCCGGGAGACCCAGTACTTC	CASSPAGRRETQYF
TRBD1	few	TRBV29-1	TRBJ2-7	TGCAGCGTTGCAGACGGGACAGGCCAATCCTACGAGCAGTACTTC	CSVADGTGQSYEQYF
-	many	TRBV7-2	TRBJ2-3	TGTGCCAGCAGCTTAGTTATATCGTCTGGCACAGATACGCAGTATTTT	CASSLVISSGTDTQYF
-	many	TRBV4-2	TRBJ2-2	TGTGCCAGCAGCCAAGTGGTTTTCGGCGGGGAGCTGTTTTTT	CASSQVVFGGELFF
-	many	TRBV9	TRBJ1-1	TGTGCCAGCAGCGTAGACCCGGGAGGGCGAGGCACTGAAGCTTTCTTT	CASSVDPGGRGTEAFF
-	-	TRBV7-9	TRBJ2-1	TGTGCCAGCAGCTCTGGGCGACTAGGGGGTAATGAGCAGTTCTTC	CASSSGRLGGNEQFF
TRBD1	many	TRBV6-2/TRBV6-3	TRBJ2-7	TGTGCCAGCAATACGGGGGACAGGGGCTACGAGCAGTACTTC	CASNTGDRGYEQYF
-	many	TRBV6-1	TRBJ2-7	TGTGCCAGCAGGGCAGGTTCCCTCTACGAGCAGTACTTC	CASRAGSLYEQYF
-	many	TRBV20-1	TRBJ1-1	TGCAGTGCTATAGGAGCCGGAGGTGAAGCTTTCTTT	CSAIGAGGEAFF
-	many	TRBV20-1	TRBJ2-1	TGCAGCATGCTTCGGGAAAGTGAGCAGTTCTTC	CSMLRESEQFF
TRBD2	many	TRBV4-3	TRBJ2-3	TGCGCCAGCAGCCAAGATCCTAGCGGCACCACAGATACGCAGTATTTT	CASSQDPSGTTDTQYF
-	many	TRBV7-2	TRBJ1-1	TGTGCCAGCGGAAGTTCGAACACTGAAGCTTTCTTT	CASGSSNTEAFF
-	many	TRBV3-1	TRBJ1-2	TGTGCCAGCAGTCTCGACCCATATGGCTACACCTTC	CASSLDPYGYTF
-	many	TRBV14	TRBJ1-1	TGTGCCAGCAGCCAAGATCGAATGATAGCTTTCTTT	CASSQDRMIAFF
-	many	TRBV10-1	TRBJ2-1	TGCGCCAGCAGTGAGGGGGGTGGTGGAAGCTCCTACAATGAGCAGTTCTTC	CASSEGGGGSSYNEQFF
-	many	TRBV2	TRBJ2-1	TGTGCCAGCAGTGACTACGGGGAGGAGGTCTTC	CASSDYGEEVF
-	many	TRBV6-5	TRBJ1-1	TGTGCCAGCAATACCAGGGTCAGCACTGAAGCTTTCTTT	CASNTRVSTEAFF
TRBD1	-	TRBV12-3/TRBV12-4	TRBJ1-1	TGTGCCAGCAGTATGAACTCCGGGACAGGGGAGAACACTGAAGCTTTCTTT	CASSMNSGTGENTEAFF
-	few	TRBV7-9	TRBJ2-2	TGTGCCAGCAGCTTAGCCCCGGGTAACACCGGGGAGCTGTTTTTT	CASSLAPGNTGELFF
-	many	TRBV15	TRBJ2-5	TGTGCCACCAGCAGAGATCGAGAGACAGAGTACTTC	CATSRDRETEYF
-	-	TRBV20-1	TRBJ1-4	TGCTGGGCTAGTTCCCCGATAGGTTGGAATGAAAAACTGTTTTTT	CWASSPIGWNEKLFF
TRBD2	-	TRBV20-1	TRBJ2-7	TGCAGTGCTACGACCGGGACTAGCAACTCCGGGGAGGAGCAGTACTTC	CSATTGTSNSGEEQYF
TRBD2	many	TRBV20-1	TRBJ2-1	TGCAGTGCCGCCGGACTAGCGGTGGTTTCCTACAATGAGCAGTTCTTC	CSAAGLAVVSYNEQFF
-	many	TRBV7-9	TRBJ2-5	TGTGCCAGCAGATCGCGAGGCCCTGGCCAAGAGACCCAGTACTTC	CASRSRGPGQETQYF
-	many	TRBV20-1	TRBJ1-4	TGCAGTGCTCCCAGGGCAACTAATGAAAAACTGTTTTTT	CSAPRATNEKLFF
TRBD1	many	TRBV2	TRBJ1-1	TGTGCCAGCAGAGCGACAGGGGCCACTGAAGCTTTCTTT	CASRATGATEAFF
TRBD2	few	TRBV11-2	TRBJ2-1	TGTGCCAGCAGCCCGTCTAGGACTAGTAGGGGCTCGTACAATGAGCAGTTCTTC	CASSPSRTSRGSYNEQFF
-	many	TRBV7-2	TRBJ2-3	TGTGCCAGCAGCTTAGGTGGGGGACTCCCCCTCGGTACGCAGTATTTT	CASSLGGGLPLGTQYF
TRBD1	many	TRBV5-1	TRBJ2-7	TGCGCCAGCAGCTTCGGGACAGCCTACGAGCAGTACTTC	CASSFGTAYEQYF